These 10 T cell receptor beta chains were sequenced from one sample in a study of shared clonotypes between healthy human individuals. TCRdb keeps only in-frame clones here, not all; method: immunoSEQ multiplex PCR. The sample yields 400,000 to 500,000 clones, approximately 80% seen once. Material for sequencing was PBMCs. The receptors derive from a woman between 40 and 55 years old in good health. Some clones in this sample may be carry-over from other donors' samples.

The chain is built from TRBV11-2 and TRBJ1-4; the D gene is possibly TRBD1 (5 bases). The ends were cut back, 6 bases at V and 5 bases at J, with 13 bases in the middle. Germline V gene sequence: CDR1 SGHAT, CDR2 FQNNGV. The CDR3 is made up of 14 amino acids. The CDR3, as DNA: TGTGCCAGCAGTTCCGGGACGGGAAATGAAAAACTGTTTTTT. Its translation: CASSSGTGNEKLFF.

The V and J genes are TRBV28 and TRBJ1-5; D is ambiguous. In germline, CDR1 is MDHEN, CDR2 SYDVKM. The CDR3 is 17 amino acids. V lost 2 bases to trimming and J lost 4 bases, with 18 bases between them. The CDR3 reads CASSLVPRISGNQPQHF. The CDR3 DNA reads TGTGCCAGCAGTTTAGTACCGAGAATTAGTGGGAATCAGCCCCAGCATTTT.

CDR3 protein: CASSFGQNTEAFF. Written as DNA, the CDR3 is TGCGCCAGCAGCTTCGGACAGAACACTGAAGCTTTCTTT. The rearrangement uses TRBV5-1 and TRBJ1-1, with D tentatively TRBD1 (5 bases). The CDR3 totals 13 residues. The germline V gene encodes CDR1 SGHRS and CDR2 YFSETQ. Deletions cut 2 bases from V and 1 base from J, with 6 bases between.

This chain joins TRBV10-1 and TRBJ1-2; 7 positions match TRBD1. V shed 4 bases, J shed 1 base, and the junction held 9 bases outside the gene matches. Germline values: CDR1 WNHNN, CDR2 SYGVQD (reference sequence). This CDR3 comprises 16 residues. CDR3 DNA sequence: TGCGCCAGCAGTGTACGGCAGGGGGTTTTTAACTATGGCTACACCTTC. It specifies CASSVRQGVFNYGYTF.

About this clone itself: Since a far larger clone is one base different, this is likely a read error. The chain carries TRBV6-6 and TRBJ2-2; TRBD2 matches at 10 bases. Germline V lookup: CDR1 MNHNY, CDR2 SVGAGI (reference sequence). CDR3 length: 12 amino acids. The CDR3 is CAGSSGGPGLFF. The CDR3 nucleotides are TGTGCCGGCAGTAGCGGGGGGCCAGGGCTGTTTTTT.

The V and J genes are TRBV28 and TRBJ2-2, with TRBD2 identical over 14 bases. The V and J ends lost 6 bases and 0 bases, in that order; junction bases with no gene match: 3. The CDR3 is 17 amino acids. Per the germline V gene, CDR1 is MDHEN and CDR2 is SYDVKM. The CDR3 region has the DNA TGTGCCAGCAGCCCGACTAGCGGGAGGGCGAACACCGGGGAGCTGTTTTTT. Translating gives CASSPTSGRANTGELFF.

About this clone itself: This same CDR3 is encoded by further DNA sequences in the sample. The CDR3 DNA reads TGTGCCAGCAGTGAATCCAGGGTCCCTGGAAACACCATATATTTT. It specifies CASSESRVPGNTIYF. The chain recombines TRBV25-1 with TRBJ1-3; maybe TRBD1 (5 bases). The CDR3 loop spans 15 amino acids. The germline V gene has CDR1 MGHDK and CDR2 SYGVNS. Trimming shortened V by 1 base and J by 2 bases, and 9 bases separated the two germline ends.

As to this clone: This may be a read error: a much more frequent sequence differs by one nucleotide. The sample carries other DNA sequences with the same CDR3. The rearrangement uses TRBV4-1 and TRBJ1-1; TRBD1 is a possible D gene (6 bases). This CDR3 is 15 amino acids long. Germline V CDR1 and CDR2: MGHRA, YSYEKL. The CDR3 region has the DNA TGCGCCAGCCGACGCTGGACAGCGCCTGGTTCCGAAGCCTTCTTT. Residues: CASRRWTAPGSEAFF.

This clone is a singleton in its sample. A much larger clone lies one base from this, so it may be a read error. The CDR3 reads CASSQGSGANVLTF. The CDR3 DNA follows: TGTGCCAGCAGTCAGGGCTCTGGGGCCAACGTCCTGACTTTC. V gene TRBV5-4 combines with J gene TRBJ2-6, with D possibly TRBD1 on 5 matching bases. The CDR3 has 14 residues. Germline V CDR1 and CDR2: SGHNT, YYREEE (reference sequence). The ends were cut back, 5 bases at V and 0 bases at J, with 6 bases in the middle.

CDR3 nucleotide sequence: TGCGCCAGCAGCTTGGACAGGATAAGTTGGGCCGGGGAGCTGTTTTTT. Its protein product is CASSLDRISWAGELFF. J is TRBJ2-2 and V is TRBV5-1, with TRBD1 as a possible D gene (5 bases). CDR1 and CDR2 (germline): SGHRS, YFSETQ. V was clipped by 0 bases and J by 6 bases, with 15 bases between them. The CDR3 covers 16 residues.